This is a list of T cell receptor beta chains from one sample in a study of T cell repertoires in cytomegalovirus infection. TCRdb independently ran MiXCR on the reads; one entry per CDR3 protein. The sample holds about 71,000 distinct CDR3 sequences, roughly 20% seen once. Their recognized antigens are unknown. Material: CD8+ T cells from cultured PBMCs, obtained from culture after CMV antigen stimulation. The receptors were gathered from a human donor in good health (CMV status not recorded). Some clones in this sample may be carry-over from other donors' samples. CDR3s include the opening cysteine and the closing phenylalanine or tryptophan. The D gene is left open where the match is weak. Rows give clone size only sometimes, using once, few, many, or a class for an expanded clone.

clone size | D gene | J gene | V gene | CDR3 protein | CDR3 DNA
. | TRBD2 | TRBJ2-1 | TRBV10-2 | CASSEYGGGANEQFF | TGCGCCAGCAGTGAGTATGGCGGGGGGGCCAATGAGCAGTTCTTC
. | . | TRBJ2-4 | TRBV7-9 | CASSSGSKGHFVKAKNIQYF | TGTGCCAGCAGCTCCGGGTCGAAGGGACATTTTGTGAAGGCCAAAAACATTCAGTACTTC
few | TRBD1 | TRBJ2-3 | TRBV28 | CASTTQTGLIDTQYF | TGTGCCAGCACTACCCAGACAGGGCTAATAGATACGCAGTATTTT
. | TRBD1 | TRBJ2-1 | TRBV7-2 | CASSLLRTGDNEQFF | TGTGCCAGCAGCTTACTTAGGACAGGGGACAATGAGCAGTTCTTC
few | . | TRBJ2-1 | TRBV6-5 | CASSYTYFNEQFF | TGTGCCAGCAGTTACACCTATTTCAATGAGCAGTTCTTC
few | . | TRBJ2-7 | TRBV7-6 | CASSLEQGGTYEQYF | TGTGCCAGCAGCTTAGAACAGGGTGGGACCTACGAGCAGTACTTC
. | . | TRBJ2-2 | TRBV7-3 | CASSSYTGELFF | TGTGCCAGCAGCTCCTACACCGGGGAGCTGTTTTTT
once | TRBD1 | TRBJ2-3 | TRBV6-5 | CASSYVGTGSTDTQYF | TGTGCCAGCAGTTACGTCGGGACAGGTAGCACAGATACGCAGTATTTT
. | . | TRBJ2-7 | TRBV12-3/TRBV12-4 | CASSLGLGAVREQYF | TGTGCCAGCAGTTTAGGTCTTGGGGCCGTACGGGAGCAGTACTTC
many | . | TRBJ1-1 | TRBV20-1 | CSAREFRGTTEAFF | TGCAGTGCTAGAGAATTTAGGGGTACCACTGAAGCTTTCTTT
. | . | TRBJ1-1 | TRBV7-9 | CASSYVGEAFF | TGTGCCAGCAGTTACGTCGGTGAAGCTTTCTTT
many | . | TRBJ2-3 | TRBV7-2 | CASSSRRRTDTQYF | TGTGCCAGCAGCTCCCGACGGAGGACAGATACGCAGTATTTT
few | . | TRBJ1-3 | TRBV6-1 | CASSESREWTGNTIYF | TGTGCCAGCAGTGAATCAAGGGAGTGGACTGGAAACACCATATATTTT
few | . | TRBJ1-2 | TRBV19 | CASSTPRQDYGYTF | TGTGCCAGTAGTACCCCCCGCCAGGACTATGGCTACACCTTC
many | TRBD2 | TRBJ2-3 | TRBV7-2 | CASSLVLAGNTDTQYF | TGTGCCAGCAGCTTAGTACTAGCGGGGAACACAGATACGCAGTATTTT
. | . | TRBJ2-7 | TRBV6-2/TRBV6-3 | CASSYEVRSKYF | TGTGCCAGCAGTTACGAAGTCCGGAGCAAGTACTTC
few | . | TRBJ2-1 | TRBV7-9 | CASSLEGVSYNEQFF | TGTGCCAGCAGCTTAGAAGGGGTGTCCTACAATGAGCAGTTCTTC
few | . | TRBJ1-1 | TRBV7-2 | CASSLGRQAFF | TGTGCCAGCAGCTTAGGCCGACAAGCTTTCTTT
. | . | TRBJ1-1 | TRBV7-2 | CASSPPEGEWYTEAFF | TGTGCCAGCAGTCCTCCTGAGGGGGAGTGGTACACTGAAGCTTTCTTT
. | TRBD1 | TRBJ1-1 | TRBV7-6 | CASSLVKTGRTEAFF | TGTGCCAGCAGCTTAGTTAAGACAGGGAGGACTGAAGCTTTCTTT
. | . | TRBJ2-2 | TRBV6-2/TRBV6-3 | CASTPRGPNTGELFF | TGTGCCAGCACCCCGAGGGGACCGAACACCGGGGAGCTGTTTTTT
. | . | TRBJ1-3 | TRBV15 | CATSTPPNTIYF | TGTGCCACCAGCACCCCCCCGAACACCATATATTTT
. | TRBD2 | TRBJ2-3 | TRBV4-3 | CASSLFWGLGSTDTQYF | TGCGCCAGCAGCCTATTTTGGGGACTAGGAAGCACAGATACGCAGTATTTT
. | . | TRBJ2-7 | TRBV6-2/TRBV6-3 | CASSYSAPSSYEQYF | TGTGCCAGCAGTTACTCGGCTCCGAGCTCCTACGAGCAGTACTTC
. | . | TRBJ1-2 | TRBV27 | CASSLDANYGYTF | TGTGCCAGCAGTTTAGACGCTAACTATGGCTACACCTTC
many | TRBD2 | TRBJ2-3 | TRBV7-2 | CASSRTSGDGDTQYF | TGTGCCAGCAGTCGGACTAGCGGGGATGGGGATACGCAGTATTTT
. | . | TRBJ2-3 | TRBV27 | CASSLSYGGRASTDTQYF | TGTGCCAGCAGTTTGTCCTACGGGGGCCGTGCTAGCACAGATACGCAGTATTTT
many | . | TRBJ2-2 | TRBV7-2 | CASSLWNTGELFF | TGTGCCAGCAGCTTATGGAACACCGGGGAGCTGTTTTTT
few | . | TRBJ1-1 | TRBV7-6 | CASSPGTEAFF | TGTGCCAGCAGTCCCGGGACTGAAGCTTTCTTT
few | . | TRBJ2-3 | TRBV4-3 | CASSQGLSQLTQYF | TGCGCCAGCAGCCAAGGACTTTCCCAGCTTACGCAGTATTTT
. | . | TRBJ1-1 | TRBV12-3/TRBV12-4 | CASSRTQAYTEAFF | TGTGCCAGCAGCCGGACTCAGGCTTACACTGAAGCTTTCTTT
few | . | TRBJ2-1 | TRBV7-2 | CASSLLPGINNEQFF | TGTGCCAGCAGCTTACTCCCAGGGATAAACAATGAGCAGTTCTTC
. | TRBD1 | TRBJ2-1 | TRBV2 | CASSSRRDRQDIIF | TGTGCCAGCAGTTCACGCCGGGACAGACAAGATATAATCTTC
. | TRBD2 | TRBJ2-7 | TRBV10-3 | CAISEGKGLAYEQYF | TGTGCCATCAGTGAGGGCAAGGGACTAGCTTACGAGCAGTACTTC
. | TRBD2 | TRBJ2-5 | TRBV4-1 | CASSQVGGGVEGETQYF | TGCGCCAGCAGCCAAGTGGGGGGGGGGGTTGAGGGAGAGACCCAGTACTTC
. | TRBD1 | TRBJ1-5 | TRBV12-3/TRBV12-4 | CASTDRGWDQPQHF | TGTGCCAGCACCGACAGGGGCTGGGATCAGCCCCAGCATTTT
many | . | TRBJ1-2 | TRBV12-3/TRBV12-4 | CASKTADGYTF | TGTGCCAGCAAAACGGCAGATGGCTACACCTTC
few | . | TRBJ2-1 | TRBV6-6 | CASSDYVEVMQFF | TGTGCCAGCAGTGACTACGTCGAAGTCATGCAGTTCTTC
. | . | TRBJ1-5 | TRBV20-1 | CSAPRGGTGTQPQHF | TGCAGTGCTCCAAGGGGGGGAACAGGGACTCAGCCCCAGCATTTT
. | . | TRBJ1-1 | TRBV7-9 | CASSPVSNTEAFF | TGTGCCAGCAGCCCGGTTTCGAACACTGAAGCTTTCTTT
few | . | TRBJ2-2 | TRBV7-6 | CASRSKDLNTGELFF | TGTGCCAGCAGATCGAAAGACCTGAACACCGGGGAGCTGTTTTTT
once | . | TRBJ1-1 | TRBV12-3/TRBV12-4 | CASSLSMNTEAFF | TGTGCCAGCAGTTTAAGCATGAACACTGAAGCTTTCTTT
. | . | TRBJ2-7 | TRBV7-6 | CASSLAGGMDGEQYF | TGTGCCAGCAGCTTAGCGGGGGGTATGGATGGCGAGCAGTACTTC
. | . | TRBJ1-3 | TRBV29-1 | CSVEEPPGQHSGNTIYF | TGCAGCGTTGAAGAACCCCCCGGACAGCACTCTGGAAACACCATATATTTT
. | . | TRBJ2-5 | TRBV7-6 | CASSMGGPQETQYF | TGTGCCAGCAGCATGGGGGGCCCACAAGAGACCCAGTACTTC
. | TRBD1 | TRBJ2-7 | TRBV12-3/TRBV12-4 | CASSWTGYEQYF | TGTGCCAGCAGTTGGACAGGCTACGAGCAGTACTTC